This T cell receptor (beta chain) was identified in a study of RUNX1 and TCR beta rearrangement in T-cell leukemia (dated by TCRdb to 2018 to 2020). Broadly, across the study: The study compared TCR beta rearrangements and CDR3 junctions in 13 to 15 T-ALLs carrying mono-allelic acquired RUNX1 mutations versus 11 RUNX1 wildtype T-ALLs. All RUNX1 mutations in the mutated group were heterozygous, roughly ten in the Runt homology domain and a few in the transactivation domain. RUNX1 wildtype T-ALLs were matched for an immature maturation arrest stage, defined by absent cytoplasmic or surface TCR beta protein. RUNX1 wildtype T-ALLs were selected to carry at least incomplete clonal TCR beta rearrangements, enabling D1 versus D2 segment comparison. RUNX1-mutated T-ALLs spanned more diverse maturation arrest stages, including cases arrested before TCR beta rearrangement onset. Human T-ALL TCR beta rearrangements were analyzed to compare with results from a Runx1 knockout mouse model. An earlier study had established the RUNX1 mutation status of the T-ALL cases. The multicentric trials consisted of GRAALL-2003 and GRAALL-2005. Genescan analysis following EuroClonality multiplex PCR on genomic DNA was used to assess TCR rearrangements.

Receptors were amplified or captured by PCR. Sequenced on an Illumina MiSeq. TCR beta DJ and VDJ rearrangements were characterized using next generation amplicon sequencing. Turning to the authors' computational methods: The Vidjil software was applied to the amplicon sequencing data to identify clonal TCR beta rearrangements. TCR beta rearrangement characteristics of the RUNX1-mutated and wildtype groups were compared using two-tailed Fisher exact tests. TCRdb trimmed the raw reads at Q25, called clones with MiXCR and kept productive beta chains. A single entry per CDR3 protein holds the most common genes and DNA from its merged rows. TCRdb, rather than the study authors, made the V and J calls. The sample has roughly 500 distinct CDR3 sequences on record, 22% of them singletons. The ten largest make up approximately 28% of the sample. This clonotype is classified as large (0.1 to 1%). No antigen is known for it. One base away there is no much larger clone; base qualities are not given.

Points the paper makes about the study in general: TCR beta CDR3 length or D segment truncation in T-ALLs could not be evaluated because too few clonal rearrangements were available. In clonal rearrangements, TCR beta D1 segment usage was not significantly different between RUNX1-mutated (approximately 80%) and wildtype (approximately 60%) T-ALLs. Clonal TCR beta rearrangements were carried by fewer RUNX1-mutated T-ALLs (around 58%) than has been reported for T-ALL generally (over 80%). Usage of the TCR beta J1 cluster was similar in RUNX1-mutated and wildtype T-ALLs, showing no significant difference.

For oncotyping and quantification of minimal residual disease, T-ALL samples were taken at diagnosis from children and adults treated according to protocol. The clonotype originates from a male donor with T-cell acute lymphoblastic leukemia. The sample taken for sequencing was blood.

The nucleotide sequence is given as TGTGCCAGCAGTTCATTGAGTGAAAAACTGTTTTTT. It encodes CASSSLSEKLFF. The sequence joins TRBV12-3 or TRBV12-4 to TRBJ1-4; no D gene call is confident. Trimming at the junction amounts to 4 bases on V and 7 bases on J, and the germline ends lie 7 bases apart. From the cysteine through the phenylalanine, the CDR3 covers 12 amino acids. Only the CDR3 DNA stays, 36 bases, in frame from base 1.